This T cell receptor beta chain was recorded in a study of cytomegalovirus exposure and HLA in healthy donors. Study outcomes and limitations: There were some V segments, including TRBV6-2 and TRBV6-3, excluded as indistinguishable.

Both 60 Vbeta primers and 13 Jbeta primers went into the PCR. TCRdb's copy holds only in-frame clones and misses some; the assay was immunoSEQ multiplex PCR. Among 200,000 to 250,000 clones listed, about two thirds were seen once. Regarding this clone: Its specificity is unknown.

Trimming stripped 3 bases from V and 4 bases from J, with 19 bases between. The germline gives CDR1 LGHNA, CDR2 YNFKEQ. The CDR3 extends over 17 amino acids. The gene calls are TRBV4-2 and TRBJ1-5; possible D gene TRBD1, 5 bases. What was sequenced was PBMCs. The TCR sequence derives from a man aged 40-49 years in good health and CMV-seropositive. The CDR3 is CASSQGPRVEGNQPQHF. CDR3 DNA sequence: TGTGCCAGCAGCCAGGGCCCCAGGGTGGAAGGGAATCAGCCCCAGCATTTT.